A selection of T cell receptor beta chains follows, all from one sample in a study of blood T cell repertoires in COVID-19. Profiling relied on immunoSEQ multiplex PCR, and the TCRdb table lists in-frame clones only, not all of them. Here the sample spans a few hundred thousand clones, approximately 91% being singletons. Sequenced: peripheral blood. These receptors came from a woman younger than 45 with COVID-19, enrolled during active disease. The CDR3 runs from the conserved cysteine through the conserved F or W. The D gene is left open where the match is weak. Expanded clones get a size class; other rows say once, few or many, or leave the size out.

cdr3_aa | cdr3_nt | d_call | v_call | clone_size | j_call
CASSQTGGTDTQYF | TGCGCCAGCAGCCAAACAGGGGGAACAGATACGCAGTATTTT | TRBD1 | TRBV5-1 | . | TRBJ2-3
CASTTQGYEQYF | TGTGCCAGCACCACGCAGGGGTACGAGCAGTACTTC | . | TRBV28 | . | TRBJ2-7
CASSSGVITDTQYF | TGTGCCAGCAGCAGCGGGGTGATCACAGATACGCAGTATTTT | TRBD2 | TRBV6-4 | . | TRBJ2-3
CATSDLDALAGGIDTQYF | TGTGCCACCAGTGATTTGGATGCATTAGCGGGAGGAATAGATACGCAGTATTTT | TRBD2 | TRBV24-1 | . | TRBJ2-3
CASSGEGDTQYF | TGTGCCAGCAGCGGGGAGGGAGATACGCAGTATTTT | TRBD2 | TRBV9 | . | TRBJ2-3
CASSMVRGQANGYTF | TGTGCCAGTAGTATGGTGAGGGGACAGGCCAATGGCTACACCTTC | TRBD1 | TRBV19 | . | TRBJ1-2
CASERTGTTGELFF | TGCGCCAGCGAAAGGACAGGGACCACCGGGGAGCTGTTTTTT | TRBD1 | TRBV5-1 | . | TRBJ2-2
CASSQSGTGGETQYF | TGTGCCAGCAGCCAATCTGGGACAGGTGGAGAGACCCAGTACTTC | TRBD1 | TRBV14 | . | TRBJ2-5
CATIRQGDQPQHF | TGTGCCACCATAAGACAGGGAGATCAGCCCCAGCATTTT | TRBD1 | TRBV6-5 | . | TRBJ1-5
CASSFDGTSSDEQYF | TGTGCCAGCAGTTTTGATGGGACTAGCAGCGACGAGCAGTACTTC | TRBD2 | TRBV28 | . | TRBJ2-7
CASSPPGTGNYGYTF | TGTGCCAGCAGTCCTCCGGGGACAGGGAACTATGGCTACACCTTC | TRBD1 | TRBV6-5 | . | TRBJ1-2
CASSDAGTGSNEQFF | TGTGCCAGCAGTGATGCCGGGACAGGGAGTAATGAGCAGTTCTTC | TRBD1 | TRBV6-4 | . | TRBJ2-1
CASSQGPGETNEKLFF | TGTGCCAGCAGCCAAGGTCCTGGAGAAACTAATGAAAAACTGTTTTTT | . | TRBV3-1/TRBV3-2 | . | TRBJ1-4
CASSFLPLAGGPTFQETQYF | TGTGCCAGCAGCTTTCTGCCTTTAGCGGGAGGGCCGACATTCCAAGAGACCCAGTACTTC | TRBD2 | TRBV5-8 | . | TRBJ2-5
CASSLVRFGEYEQYF | TGCGCCAGCAGCTTGGTTCGCTTCGGAGAGTACGAGCAGTACTTC | . | TRBV5-1 | . | TRBJ2-7
CASTPQRHQETQYF | TGCGCCAGCACCCCCCAGCGGCACCAAGAGACCCAGTACTTC | . | TRBV5-1 | . | TRBJ2-5
CASSPTSGPSSYEQYF | TGCGCCAGCAGTCCGACTAGCGGGCCTAGCTCCTACGAGCAGTACTTC | TRBD2 | TRBV5-1 | . | TRBJ2-7
CASGGRWTDTQYF | TGTGCCAGCGGCGGGAGGTGGACAGATACGCAGTATTTT | TRBD2 | TRBV7-2 | once | TRBJ2-3
CASSLGGGELFF | TGTGCCAGCAGCTTGGGAGGCGGGGAGCTGTTTTTT | . | TRBV5-5 | . | TRBJ2-2
CASSPGTGTYEQYF | TGCGCCAGCAGCCCCGGGACAGGAACCTACGAGCAGTACTTC | TRBD1 | TRBV5-1 | once | TRBJ2-7
CASSPRGGVSTEAFF | TGTGCCAGTAGCCCCCGGGGTGGCGTGAGCACTGAAGCTTTCTTT | . | TRBV19 | . | TRBJ1-1
CASSQTTGVAGETQYF | TGTGCCAGCAGCCAAACGACGGGAGTCGCGGGGGAGACCCAGTACTTC | . | TRBV7-9 | . | TRBJ2-5
CASSRDRVQTGELFF | TGTGCCAGCAGCCGGGACAGGGTACAAACCGGGGAGCTGTTTTTT | TRBD1 | TRBV7-2 | once | TRBJ2-2
CASSIEGVDEAFF | TGTGCCAGTAGTATTGAGGGGGTGGATGAAGCTTTCTTT | . | TRBV19 | once | TRBJ1-1
CASSLVRGWETQYF | TGTGCCAGCAGCTTAGTGAGAGGCTGGGAGACCCAGTACTTC | . | TRBV7-9 | . | TRBJ2-5
CASRQGGNTIYF | TGTGCCAGCAGACAGGGAGGAAACACCATATATTTT | . | TRBV5-4 | . | TRBJ1-3
CASKAGTGVYEQYF | TGTGCCAGCAAAGCCGGGACAGGAGTCTACGAGCAGTACTTC | TRBD1 | TRBV28 | . | TRBJ2-7
CASSLRAGTNYNEQFF | TGTGCCAGCAGCTTGAGAGCGGGGACGAACTACAATGAGCAGTTCTTC | TRBD2 | TRBV5-4 | . | TRBJ2-1
CASSWGERQGNSPLHF | TGCGCCAGCAGCTGGGGCGAAAGACAGGGAAATTCACCCCTCCACTTT | TRBD1 | TRBV5-1 | . | TRBJ1-6
CSVEGRTSGSETQYF | TGCAGCGTTGAAGGGAGGACTAGCGGGAGTGAGACCCAGTACTTC | TRBD2 | TRBV29-1 | . | TRBJ2-5
CASSVRWGVETQYF | TGTGCCAGCAGCGTGAGGTGGGGGGTAGAGACCCAGTACTTC | . | TRBV5-8 | . | TRBJ2-5
CASSIEFDRTFSPLHF | TGTGCCAGTAGTATCGAGTTCGACAGAACATTTTCACCCCTCCACTTT | . | TRBV19 | . | TRBJ1-6
CASSDSDLAGRGDTQYF | TGTGCCAGCAGTGACTCTGATCTAGCGGGTCGAGGAGATACGCAGTATTTT | TRBD2 | TRBV6-4 | few | TRBJ2-3
CASSPRVSPGELFF | TGTGCCAGCTCACCCCGGGTCTCCCCCGGGGAGCTGTTTTTT | . | TRBV18 | . | TRBJ2-2
CASSQNTGSRQFF | TGTGCCAGCAGCCAGAACACAGGGTCGAGGCAGTTCTTC | . | TRBV14 | . | TRBJ2-1
CSVAGPTYEQYF | TGCAGCGTAGCGGGACCAACCTACGAGCAGTACTTC | TRBD2 | TRBV29-1 | . | TRBJ2-7
CSASAGGYNEQFF | TGCAGTGCTAGTGCGGGTGGGTACAATGAGCAGTTCTTC | . | TRBV20-1 | . | TRBJ2-1
CASTRVQGFSGYTF | TGTGCCAGCACCCGGGTACAGGGATTTTCTGGCTACACCTTC | . | TRBV28 | . | TRBJ1-2
CAWMAGGFTDTQYF | TGTGCCTGGATGGCAGGGGGATTTACAGATACGCAGTATTTT | TRBD1 | TRBV30 | . | TRBJ2-3
CATSPRTGGKYTF | TGTGCCACCAGTCCCCGGACAGGGGGCAAATACACCTTC | TRBD1 | TRBV24-1 | . | TRBJ1-2
CAWSLLAGGTDTQYF | TGTGCCTGGAGTTTACTAGCGGGAGGCACAGATACGCAGTATTTT | TRBD2 | TRBV30 | . | TRBJ2-3
CASTSDTSGANVLTF | TGTGCCAGTACCTCAGACACCTCTGGGGCCAACGTCCTGACTTTC | . | TRBV19 | . | TRBJ2-6
CASSYSRGTEAFF | TGTGCCAGCAGTTACTCGAGAGGCACTGAAGCTTTCTTT | . | TRBV6-6 | . | TRBJ1-1